Each of the 9 T cell receptor beta chains below was sequenced from the same sample in a study of CD8 T cells in Susac syndrome. RNA in amounts of about 0.5 to 1 ug was reverse transcribed with random hexamers. TCRdb analysed the immunoSEQ multiplex PCR reads with MiXCR anew, one entry per CDR3 protein. Here the sample spans about 83,000 distinct CDR3 sequences, approximately 96% being singletons. The sample was CD8+ T cells from PBMCs. The receptors originated from a human donor with Susac syndrome.

The chain couples TRBV4-1 to TRBJ2-5, with D possibly matching TRBD2 (6 bases). V gave up 1 base and J gave up 9 bases, with 18 bases separating them. The germline gives CDR1 MGHRA, CDR2 YSYEKL. This CDR3 contains 15 residues. The CDR3 DNA sequence: TGCGCCAGCAGCCAAGGAGACACCGGGAGCGTGGCCCAGTACTTC. It translates to CASSQGDTGSVAQYF.

The rearrangement uses TRBV7-2 and TRBJ2-4, with 7 bases aligning to TRBD1. The CDR3 runs 15 residues. J gave up 8 bases and V 1 base, and 8 bases lay outside the gene matches. Per germline, CDR1 SGHTA and CDR2 FQGNSA. As DNA, the CDR3 is TGTGCCAGCAGCTTAGTTGACAGGGCAGTGGACATTCAGTACTTC. Encoded protein: CASSLVDRAVDIQYF.

This clonotype appeared a single time. The rearrangement joins TRBV27 to TRBJ1-6, with D hard to call. Looked up from germline, CDR1 is MNHEY and CDR2 is SMNVEV (reference sequence). This CDR3 has 14 residues. V lost 7 bases, J lost 13 bases, and 20 bases lay in between. In DNA, the CDR3 is TGTGCCAGCAAGTGGGCAGGACCTTTACGGCCCCTCCACTTT. It specifies CASKWAGPLRPLHF.

This rearrangement joins TRBV6-2 or TRBV6-3 to TRBJ2-3, with a weak D call TRBD2 (5 bases). Germline CDR1 reads MNHEY; CDR2 reads SVGEGT. CDR3 length equals 14 residues. Trimming took off 2 bases at V and 6 bases at J, with 12 bases between the two ends. CDR3 loop: CASSYARTLDTQYF. The CDR3 DNA reads TGTGCCAGCAGTTACGCCCGGACTCTGGATACGCAGTATTTT.

This clonotype was observed a single time. The chain has TRBV29-1 and TRBJ1-5; possible D gene TRBD1, 5 bases. Germline V gene lookup returns CDR1 SQVTM and CDR2 ANQGSEA. The CDR3 extends over 17 amino acids. This CDR3 is CTHSTPRGGNSNQPQHF. The DNA of the CDR3 is TGCACCCACTCCACCCCCCGCGGGGGGAATAGCAATCAGCCCCAGCATTTT. The full variable domain, completed using reference TRBV29-1 and TRBJ1-5, is SAVISQKPSRDICQRGTSLTIQCQVDSQVTMMFWYRQQPGQSLTLIATANQGSEATYESGFVIDKFPISRPNLTFSTLTVSNMSPEDSSIYLCTHSTPRGGNSNQPQHFGDGTRLSIL.

The chain is built from TRBV7-3 and TRBJ1-1; no clear D. V was shortened by 9 bases and J by 8 bases, with 19 bases between the two germline ends. The CDR3 runs to 13 residues. CDR1 and CDR2 from the germline V gene are SGHTA and FQGTGA. Written as DNA, the CDR3 is TGTGCCAGATACCGGGCCCCAGGATGGGAAGCTTTCTTT. Translating it yields CARYRAPGWEAFF.

The J gene is TRBJ2-1, the V gene TRBV5-6; D is uncertain. The CDR3 totals 14 residues. Germline V gene lookup returns CDR1 SGHDT and CDR2 YYEEEE. Trimming stripped 0 bases from V and 6 bases from J, with 10 bases between. The CDR3 sequence is CASSLDQAVNEQFF. The CDR3 nucleotides are TGTGCCAGCAGCTTGGATCAGGCAGTCAATGAGCAGTTCTTC.

Comments on this clonotype: A junction end diverges from the germline sequence, so it may reflect a read error. The CDR3 spells CSVGRVGPNTEASF. The CDR3 region has the DNA TGCAGCGTTGGCCGTGTAGGGCCGAACACTGAAGCTTCCTTT. V usage is TRBV29-1 and J usage is TRBJ1-1, with no clear D. The germline V gene encodes CDR1 SQVTM and CDR2 ANQGSEA. The CDR3 is made up of 14 amino acids.

The genes are TRBV6-5 and TRBJ1-5, with D maybe TRBD1 (6 bases). This CDR3 is 14 amino acids long. Germline V gene lookup returns CDR1 MNHEY and CDR2 SVGAGI. Trimming left V 10 bases short and J 9 bases short, with 22 bases between. The DNA for the CDR3 is TGTGCCACCTCGCAGGGGTTTGGCGGGAGGCCCCAGCATTTT. It yields the protein CATSQGFGGRPQHF.